This TCR beta chain stems from a study of T cells in Graves' hyperthyroidism and ophthalmopathy. Concerning this clonotype itself: Antigen specificity is unknown. A much larger clone differs from this one at a single base, so this may be a read error.

The CDR3 extends over 15 amino acids. Germline-derived CDR1 and CDR2 are MDHEN and SYDVKM. TCR beta CDR3 sequences were amplified from RNA transcripts. Carried out on the TCR CDR3, a first-round RT-PCR used the HTBI primer set. TCRdb re-derived calls from the multiplex PCR reads in MiXCR, one entry per CDR3 protein. Among about 530,000 distinct CDR3 sequences listed, 17% were seen once. Study-level points and caveats: Researchers report that a 13 V-J model separated ophthalmopathy from stable hyperthyroidism.

The chain carries TRBV28 and TRBJ2-2, with TRBD2 as a possible D gene (5 bases). The specimen sequenced was blood. The sequence was obtained from a woman aged 18-29 years with Graves' ophthalmopathy. The DNA for the CDR3 is TGTACCAGCAGTCCCCTAGGGAGGAACACCGGGGAGCTGTTTTTT. Translated: CTSSPLGRNTGELFF. Full variable domain (rest looked up from reference TRBV28 and TRBJ2-2): DVKVTQSSRYLVKRTGEKVFLECVQDMDHENMFWYRQDPGLGLRLIYFSYDVKMKEKGDIPEGYSVSREKKERFSLILESASTNQTSMYLCTSSPLGRNTGELFFGEGSRLTVL.